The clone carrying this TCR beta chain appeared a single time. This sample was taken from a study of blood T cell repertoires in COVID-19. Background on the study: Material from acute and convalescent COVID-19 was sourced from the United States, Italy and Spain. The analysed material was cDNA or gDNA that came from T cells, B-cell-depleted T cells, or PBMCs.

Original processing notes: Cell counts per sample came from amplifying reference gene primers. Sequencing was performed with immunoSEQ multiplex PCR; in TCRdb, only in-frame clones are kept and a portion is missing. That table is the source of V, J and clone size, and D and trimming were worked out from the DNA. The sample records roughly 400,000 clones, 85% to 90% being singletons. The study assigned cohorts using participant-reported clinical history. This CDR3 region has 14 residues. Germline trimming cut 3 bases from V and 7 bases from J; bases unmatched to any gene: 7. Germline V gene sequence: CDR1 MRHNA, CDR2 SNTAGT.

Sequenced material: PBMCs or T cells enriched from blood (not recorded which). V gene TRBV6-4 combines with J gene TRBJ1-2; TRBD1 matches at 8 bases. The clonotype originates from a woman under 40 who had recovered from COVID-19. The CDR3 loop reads CASSEFQGARGYTF. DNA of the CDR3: TGTGCCAGCAGTGAGTTTCAGGGGGCGCGTGGCTACACCTTC.